This T cell receptor beta chain was documented in a study of blood T cells in healthy people across ages. Study findings and constraints: Greater diversity and more naive CD4+ cells were seen in long-lived donors than in aged donors.

Combining a sample-barcoded 5' primer with a J-beta primer mix, a second PCR ran for roughly 6 to 12 cycles. One entry per CDR3 protein results from TCRdb running MiXCR on the 5' RACE reads. The data show about 670,000 distinct CDR3 sequences, with more than 45% seen just once and approximately 13% held by the top ten. About this clonotype itself: Its antigen is not known.

CDR1 is MNHEY and CDR2 is SVGEGT in the germline V gene. V lost 5 bases and J 3 bases, leaving 17 bases between the germline ends. This CDR3 is 15 amino acids long. The chain combines TRBV6-2 or TRBV6-3 with TRBJ2-7; D perhaps matches TRBD1 (5 bases). The sequence derives from a woman older than 75 in good health. Sequencing was carried out using blood. The CDR3 DNA sequence: TGTGCCAGCAGTCCGACGGGTAGGGGCGGCTACGAGCAGTACTTC. Translation gives CASSPTGRGGYEQYF.